This T cell receptor beta chain came from a study of neoadjuvant anti-PD-1 for oral cavity cancer. The study, taken as a whole, reports: Higher pretreatment Treg/Th17 ratios tracked higher pretreatment blood clonality.

A remark on this clone: Its antigen is still unknown.

V lost 0 bases, J lost 1 base, and 18 bases lay in between. Germline CDR1 MGHRA, CDR2 YSYEKL. This CDR3 has 18 residues. Repertoires were generated with immunoSEQ multiplex PCR, while TCRdb's copy carries only in-frame clones and drops some. The data show about 6,900 clones, over 70% seen once. Analysis of PBMCs was direct, with no culture step. Specimen: PBMCs, collected before nivolumab (anti-PD-1) treatment. J is TRBJ2-5 and V is TRBV4-1; D gene ambiguous. This receptor was obtained from a person aged 35 to 85 with oral cavity squamous cell carcinoma. The DNA for the CDR3 is TGCGCCAGCAGCCAAGATCGTGTTAAGTATATGAGCCAAGAGACCCAGTACTTC. This sequence encodes CASSQDRVKYMSQETQYF.